The 26 T cell receptor beta chains listed next were all sequenced from one sample in a study of cytomegalovirus exposure and HLA in healthy donors. TCRdb's copy holds only in-frame clones and misses some; the assay was immunoSEQ multiplex PCR. This table has hundreds of thousands of clones, about 83% appearing once. The sequenced sample was PBMCs. The receptors derive from a young man in good health and CMV-seronegative.

V usage is TRBV6-5 and J usage is TRBJ2-7; tentative D call: TRBD2 (5 bases). Between the trimmed V and J ends, which lost 6 bases and 3 bases, there was a span of 15 bases. From germline, CDR1 is MNHEY and CDR2 SVGAGI. This CDR3 contains 14 residues. The CDR3 loop is CASRRRAGDYEQYF. The CDR3 DNA sequence: TGTGCCAGCAGACGGCGTGCGGGCGACTACGAGCAGTACTTC.

About this clone: The same CDR3 arises from other DNA sequences in this sample as well. V is TRBV27 and J is TRBJ2-3; TRBD2 might be the D (6 bases). The CDR3 covers 13 residues. CDR1 and CDR2 (germline): MNHEY, SMNVEV (reference sequence). The germline V and J ends were trimmed by 3 bases and 5 bases, with 9 bases remaining between them. The chain's CDR3 is CASSFLAEDTQYF. CDR3 sequence (DNA): TGTGCCAGCAGTTTCTTAGCGGAAGATACGCAGTATTTT.

V and J are TRBV7-9 and TRBJ2-5; D gene ambiguous. In germline, CDR1 is SEHNR, CDR2 FQNEAQ (reference sequence). V lost 5 bases and J 2 bases, leaving 9 bases between the germline ends. There are 13 residues in the CDR3. CDR3 loop: CASSPARQETQYF. DNA of the CDR3: TGTGCCAGCAGCCCCGCACGGCAAGAGACCCAGTACTTC.

The rearrangement links TRBV18 to TRBJ2-5, with 10 bases that match TRBD1. V dropped 4 bases and J dropped 6; count of bases not matched to a gene: 8. CDR3 length: 15 amino acids. Germline V gene sequence: CDR1 KGHSH, CDR2 LQKENI. The CDR3 loop reads CASSHPGQGKQTQYF. The CDR3 coding sequence is TGTGCCAGCTCACATCCGGGACAGGGGAAGCAGACCCAGTACTTC.

Here the CDR3 DNA reads TGTGCCAGCAGCTTTAGCCCATTGCCAGATACGCAGTATTTT. Protein sequence: CASSFSPLPDTQYF. The chain couples TRBV27 to TRBJ2-3; no clear D. The CDR3 has 14 amino acids. V lost 6 bases and J 4 bases, leaving 14 bases between the germline ends. Germline V CDR1 and CDR2: MNHEY, SMNVEV (reference sequence).

The chain couples TRBV10-3 to TRBJ2-5; TRBD1 is a possible D gene (6 bases). V shed 3 bases and J shed 5 bases, with 13 bases lying between them. Germline V gene sequence: CDR1 ENHRY, CDR2 SYGVKD. CDR3 length equals 14 residues. CDR3 residues: CAISEQGDVETQYF. CDR3 nucleotides: TGTGCCATCAGTGAACAGGGAGATGTGGAGACCCAGTACTTC.

The V call is TRBV27, the J call TRBJ2-7; D not certain. Germline-derived CDR1 and CDR2 are MNHEY and SMNVEV (reference sequence). CDR3 size: 13 residues. Between the trimmed V and J ends, which lost 6 bases and 2 bases, there was a span of 11 bases. The CDR3 DNA is TGTGCCAGCAGCTCGCAAACAACCTACGAGCAGTACTTC. This encodes CASSSQTTYEQYF.

The chain joins TRBV2 to TRBJ2-2, with 8 bases identical to TRBD1. Germline V gives CDR1 SNHLY, CDR2 FYNNEI. The CDR3 totals 14 residues. The trim removed 9 bases at V and 5 bases at J, leaving 8 bases unmatched. The CDR3 region has the DNA TGTGCCAGTATTCAGGGGGCTGGGACCGGGGAGCTGTTTTTT. Translating gives CASIQGAGTGELFF.

V is TRBV18 and J is TRBJ1-4, with 9 positions matching TRBD1. Unmatched junction bases numbered 5, after V lost 0 bases and J lost 6 bases. This CDR3 is 16 amino acids long. From germline, CDR1 is KGHSH and CDR2 LQKENI. The CDR3 DNA follows: TGTGCCAGCTCACCACCGACGGGACAGGGCCATGAAAAACTGTTTTTT. Protein product: CASSPPTGQGHEKLFF.

The V and J genes are TRBV27 and TRBJ2-2; perhaps TRBD1 as D (6 bases). This CDR3 is built from 16 residues. The germline gives CDR1 MNHEY, CDR2 SMNVEV (reference sequence). Between the trimmed V and J ends, which lost 7 bases and 6 bases, there was a span of 21 bases. CDR3 DNA: TGTGCCAGCACCCTTAGGTGGGACAAACTGTCCGGGGAGCTGTTTTTT. It is translated as CASTLRWDKLSGELFF.

The CDR3 DNA reads as TGCAGCGTTGGGAGAAGCTCCTACGAGCAGTACTTC. This sequence encodes CSVGRSSYEQYF. The V gene is TRBV29-1, the J gene TRBJ2-7; D remains unclear. CDR3 size: 12 residues. V lost 4 bases, J lost 0 bases, and 7 bases lay in between. Germline V gene lookup returns CDR1 SQVTM and CDR2 ANQGSEA.

This chain links TRBV5-8 with TRBJ2-7; 7 bases are a match to TRBD1. With 5 bases clipped from V and 0 bases from J, the junction kept 11 bases outside the gene matches. There are 16 residues in the CDR3. The germline CDR1 and CDR2 sequences are SGHTS and YDEGEE. CDR3 sequence reads: CASSILTDRSSYEQYF. The DNA of the CDR3 is TGTGCCAGCAGTATTCTTACGGACAGGAGCTCCTACGAGCAGTACTTC.

The genes are TRBV6-6 and TRBJ1-6, with a possible D match to TRBD1 (6 bases). Trimming cost V 2 bases and J 9 bases, with 17 bases left between them. Germline lookup yields CDR1 MNHNY and CDR2 SVGAGI (reference sequence). This CDR3 has 16 amino acids. The CDR3 spells CASSYGPGGLSSPLHF. In DNA, the CDR3 is TGTGCCAGCAGTTACGGGCCGGGGGGGCTTAGTTCACCCCTCCACTTT.

The chain joins TRBV30 to TRBJ1-1, with D tentatively TRBD1 (6 bases). The CDR3 is made up of 13 amino acids. V was trimmed by 5 bases and J by 1 base, leaving 11 bases between them. Per the germline V gene, CDR1 is GTSNPN and CDR2 is SVGIG (reference sequence). The CDR3 DNA reads as TGTGCCTGGGAACAGGGTCGGAACACTGAAGCTTTCTTT. It encodes CAWEQGRNTEAFF.

The chain couples TRBV4-2 to TRBJ2-5, with 10 bases aligning to TRBD2. The CDR3 consists of 14 residues. Germline V CDR1 and CDR2: LGHNA, YNFKEQ. With 1 base clipped from V and 4 bases from J, the junction kept 0 bases outside the gene matches. CDR3 sequence (DNA): TGTGCCAGCAGCCAAGGGACTAGCGGAGAGACCCAGTACTTC. It yields the protein CASSQGTSGETQYF.

The chain has TRBV6-1 and TRBJ1-5; maybe TRBD1 (5 bases). The CDR3 is made up of 16 amino acids. The V end was cut by 2 bases, the J end by 3 bases, with 14 bases between. CDR1 and CDR2 from the germline V gene are MNHNS and SASEGT. In DNA form, the CDR3 reads TGTGCCAGCAGTGAATGGGCGGGGGGAGACAATCAGCCCCAGCATTTT. Amino acids: CASSEWAGGDNQPQHF.

This chain joins TRBV19 and TRBJ2-5, with D maybe TRBD2 (6 bases). There are 13 residues in the CDR3. V shed 7 bases and J shed 5 bases, with 14 bases lying between them. Germline V gene lookup returns CDR1 LNHDA and CDR2 SQIVND (reference sequence). For the CDR3, the DNA is TGTGCCAGTAAGGAAGGAGGAGGGGAGACCCAGTACTTC. This codes for CASKEGGGETQYF.

This clone was picked up a small number of times. The chain couples TRBV7-2 to TRBJ2-7; 8 nucleotides align to TRBD1. V lost 5 bases to trimming and J lost 1 base; unmatched junction nucleotides: 7. CDR3 length: 15 residues. Germline V gene lookup returns CDR1 SGHTA and CDR2 FQGNSA. The CDR3 sequence is CASSLYGQGSYEQYF. The CDR3 DNA reads TGTGCCAGCAGCCTTTACGGACAGGGATCCTACGAGCAGTACTTC. Full variable domain (rest looked up from reference TRBV7-2 and TRBJ2-7): GAGVSQSPSNKVTEKGKDVELRCDPISGHTALYWYRQSLGQGLEFLIYFQGNSAPDKSGLPSDRFSAERTGGSVSTLTIQRTQQEDSAVYLCASSLYGQGSYEQYFGPGTRLTVT.

The chain links TRBV28 to TRBJ2-7; a possible D gene is TRBD2 (5 bases). The V gene lost 3 bases and the J gene lost 3 bases, with 15 bases spanning the gap. Germline V gene data show CDR1 as MDHEN and CDR2 as SYDVKM. This CDR3 is 15 amino acids long. The CDR3, as DNA: TGTGCCAGCAGTTTCCAGGATCGGGGTTACTACGAGCAGTACTTC. This translates into CASSFQDRGYYEQYF.

This clone was counted a single time. This chain joins TRBV4-2 and TRBJ2-7; 7 bases map to TRBD1. Germline V gene sequence: CDR1 LGHNA, CDR2 YNFKEQ. This CDR3 has 15 amino acids. V shed 3 bases and J 3 bases; nucleotides not matched to a gene: 8. For the CDR3, the DNA is TGTGCCAGCAGCCAGACCGGGACAGAGTTCTACGAGCAGTACTTC. Amino acids: CASSQTGTEFYEQYF.

The chain combines TRBV10-2 with TRBJ2-3; D remains unclear. CDR1 and CDR2 (germline): WSHSY, SAAADI. V was shortened by 7 bases and J by 2 bases, with 7 bases between the two germline ends. The CDR3 is 12 amino acids. CDR3 protein: CASKGVTDTQYF. The CDR3 DNA reads TGCGCCAGCAAAGGAGTCACAGATACGCAGTATTTT.

The V gene is TRBV9, the J gene TRBJ2-7, with D perhaps matching TRBD2 (5 bases). CDR1 is SGDLS, CDR2 YYNGEE, per germline. The CDR3 loop spans 12 amino acids. Trimming removed 4 bases at V and 4 bases at J, with 9 bases between. The CDR3 coding sequence is TGTGCCAGCAGCCCGGGGTTATACGAGCAGTACTTC. Amino acid sequence: CASSPGLYEQYF. Drawing the rest from reference TRBV9 and TRBJ2-7, the complete variable domain is DSGVTQTPKHLITATGQRVTLRCSPRSGDLSVYWYQQSLDQGLQFLIQYYNGEERAKGNILERFSAQQFPDLHSELNLSSLELGDSALYFCASSPGLYEQYFGPGTRLTVT.

A single count supports this clone. The J gene is TRBJ1-1, the V gene TRBV4-3; the match to TRBD1 covers 9 bases. V dropped 3 bases and J dropped 3; count of bases not matched to a gene: 5. Germline V CDR1 and CDR2: LGHNA, YSLEER. The CDR3 has 15 amino acids. CDR3 region: CASSQAGQGDTEAFF. CDR3 sequence (DNA): TGCGCCAGCAGCCAGGCGGGACAGGGAGACACTGAAGCTTTCTTT.

The V call is TRBV5-4, the J call TRBJ2-7, with TRBD1 identical over 8 bases. V dropped 2 bases and J dropped 3; count of bases not matched to a gene: 4. CDR3 size: 14 residues. The germline CDR1 and CDR2 sequences are SGHNT and YYREEE (reference sequence). The CDR3 sequence is CASSFRDRSYEQYF. The CDR3 nucleotides read TGTGCCAGCAGCTTTCGGGACAGGAGCTACGAGCAGTACTTC.

The chain joins TRBV28 to TRBJ1-2; TRBD1 matches at 9 bases. CDR3 length equals 13 residues. With V trimmed by 4 bases and J by 6 bases, 3 bases remained unmatched. Germline CDR1 and CDR2: MDHEN and SYDVKM. The CDR3 sequence: CASSSGTGNGYTF. The CDR3 DNA reads TGTGCCAGCAGTTCAGGGACAGGGAATGGCTACACCTTC.

The chain links TRBV29-1 to TRBJ1-2; D is undetermined. Trimming took off 5 bases at V and 8 bases at J, with 15 bases between the two ends. This CDR3 contains 12 residues. The germline gives CDR1 SQVTM, CDR2 ANQGSEA. The CDR3 region is CSVPGVAGGYTF. CDR3 sequence (DNA): TGCAGCGTTCCAGGTGTCGCGGGCGGCTACACCTTC.